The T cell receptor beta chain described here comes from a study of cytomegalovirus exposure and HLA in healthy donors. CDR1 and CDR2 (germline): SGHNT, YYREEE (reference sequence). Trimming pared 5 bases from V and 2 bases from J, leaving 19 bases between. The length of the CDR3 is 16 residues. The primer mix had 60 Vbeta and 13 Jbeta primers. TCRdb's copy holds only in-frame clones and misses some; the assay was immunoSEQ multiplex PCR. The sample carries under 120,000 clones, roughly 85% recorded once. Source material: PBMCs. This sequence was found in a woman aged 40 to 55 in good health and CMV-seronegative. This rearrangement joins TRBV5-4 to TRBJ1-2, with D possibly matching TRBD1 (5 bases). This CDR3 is CASSIGPGPGNYGYTF. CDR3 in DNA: TGTGCCAGCAGTATAGGGCCCGGGCCAGGGAACTATGGCTACACCTTC.